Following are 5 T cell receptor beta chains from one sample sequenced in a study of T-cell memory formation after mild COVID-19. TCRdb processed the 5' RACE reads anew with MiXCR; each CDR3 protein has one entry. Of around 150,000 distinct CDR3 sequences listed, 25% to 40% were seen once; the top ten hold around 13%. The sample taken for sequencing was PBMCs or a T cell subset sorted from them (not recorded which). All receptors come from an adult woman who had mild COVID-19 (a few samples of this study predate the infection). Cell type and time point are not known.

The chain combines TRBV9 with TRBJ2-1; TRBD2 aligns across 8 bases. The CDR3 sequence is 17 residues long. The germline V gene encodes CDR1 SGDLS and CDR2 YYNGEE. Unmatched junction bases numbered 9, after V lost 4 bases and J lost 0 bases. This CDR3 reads CASSPVAGSSSYNEQFF. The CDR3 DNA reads TGTGCCAGCAGCCCAGTAGCGGGGTCGAGCTCCTACAATGAGCAGTTCTTC. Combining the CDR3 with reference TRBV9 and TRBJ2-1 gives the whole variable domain DSGVTQTPKHLITATGQRVTLRCSPRSGDLSVYWYQQSLDQGLQFLIQYYNGEERAKGNILERFSAQQFPDLHSELNLSSLELGDSALYFCASSPVAGSSSYNEQFFGPGTRLTVL.

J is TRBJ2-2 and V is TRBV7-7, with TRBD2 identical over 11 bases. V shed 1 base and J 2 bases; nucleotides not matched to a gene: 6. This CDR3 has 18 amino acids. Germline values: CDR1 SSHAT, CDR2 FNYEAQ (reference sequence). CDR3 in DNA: TGTGCCAGCAGCTTAGTCCCTAGCGGGGGGTTAAACACCGGGGAGCTGTTTTTT. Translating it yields CASSLVPSGGLNTGELFF.

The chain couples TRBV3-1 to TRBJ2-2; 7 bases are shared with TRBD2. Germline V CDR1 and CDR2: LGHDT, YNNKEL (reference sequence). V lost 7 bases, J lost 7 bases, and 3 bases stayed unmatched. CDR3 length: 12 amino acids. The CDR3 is CASMGGFGELFF. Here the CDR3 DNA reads TGTGCCAGCATGGGAGGGTTCGGGGAGCTGTTTTTT. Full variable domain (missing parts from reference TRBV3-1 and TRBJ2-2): DTAVSQTPKYLVTQMGNDKSIKCEQNLGHDTMYWYKQDSKKFLKIMFSYNNKELIINETVPNRFSPKSPDKAHLNLHINSLELGDSAVYFCASMGGFGELFFGEGSRLTVL.

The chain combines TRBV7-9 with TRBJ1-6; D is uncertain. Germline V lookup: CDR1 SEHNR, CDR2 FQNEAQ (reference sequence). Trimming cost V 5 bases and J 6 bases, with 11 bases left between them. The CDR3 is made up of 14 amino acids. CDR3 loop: CASSLEGGNSPLHF. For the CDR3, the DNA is TGTGCCAGCAGCCTCGAGGGCGGTAATTCACCCCTCCACTTT. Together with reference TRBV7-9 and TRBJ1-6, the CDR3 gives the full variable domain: DTGVSQNPRHKITKRGQNVTFRCDPISEHNRLYWYRQTLGQGPEFLTYFQNEAQLEKSRLLSDRFSAERPKGSFSTLEIQRTEQGDSAMYLCASSLEGGNSPLHFGNGTRLTVT.

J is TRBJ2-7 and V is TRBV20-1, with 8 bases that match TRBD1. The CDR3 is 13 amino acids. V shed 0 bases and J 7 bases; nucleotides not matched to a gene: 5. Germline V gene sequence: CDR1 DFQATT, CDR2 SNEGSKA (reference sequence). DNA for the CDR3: TGCAGTGCTAGAGACGACAGGGGATGGGAGCAGTACTTC. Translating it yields CSARDDRGWEQYF.